This TCR beta chain was found in a study of blood T cell repertoires in COVID-19. Turning to the study itself: COVID-19 samples collected from the United States, Italy and Spain covered acute and convalescent phases. T cells, B-cell-depleted T cells, or PBMCs provided the cDNA or gDNA that served as material.

The V gene lost 0 bases and the J gene lost 2 bases, with 8 bases spanning the gap. The CDR3 spans 14 residues. Per germline, CDR1 SGHNT and CDR2 YYREEE (reference sequence). Source study methods: The assay estimated nucleated cells by amplifying reference gene primers. Here immunoSEQ multiplex PCR was the method, and the copy in TCRdb shows in-frame clones only, minus some. V and J calls plus clone size are reproduced from that table; the DNA served to infer D and trimming. Among about 240,000 clones, approximately 85% were seen once, and the ten largest hold around 4.7%. V is TRBV5-4 and J is TRBJ1-1; D gene ambiguous. Sequencing was carried out using peripheral blood. The source is a woman in her 70s with acute or convalescent COVID-19. The CDR3 loop reads CASSLALSNTEAFF. The CDR3 DNA sequence: TGTGCCAGCAGCTTGGCACTGTCTAACACTGAAGCTTTCTTT.